One sample yielded the 13 T cell receptor beta chains listed below, sequenced in a study of control samples from healthy donors and cancer patients. Produced via immunoSEQ multiplex PCR; TCRdb's table is partial and in-frame only. The profile shows about 35,000 clones, about 85% of them singletons. Source material: PBMCs. These receptors were obtained from a woman in her thirties or forties with lung cancer.

This chain uses TRBV28 with TRBJ2-1; D unclear. The germline CDR1 and CDR2 sequences are MDHEN and SYDVKM. V lost 2 bases and J lost 7, with 9 bases in between. The CDR3 runs 13 residues. CDR3 coding DNA: TGTGCCAGCAGTTTAAGGTATGGGAATGAGCAGTTCTTC. Translation: CASSLRYGNEQFF.

This chain links TRBV2 with TRBJ1-5, with TRBD1 as a possible D gene (5 bases). CDR3 length: 13 amino acids. Trimming cost V 6 bases and J 4 bases, with 10 bases left between them. Germline lookup yields CDR1 SNHLY and CDR2 FYNNEI. DNA for the CDR3: TGTGCCAGCAGCCTGCGACAGAATCAGCCCCAGCATTTT. Translation: CASSLRQNQPQHF.

The rearrangement links TRBV7-9 to TRBJ1-1; the D gene is possibly TRBD1 (5 bases). The CDR3 has 12 residues. Per the germline V gene, CDR1 is SEHNR and CDR2 is FQNEAQ (reference sequence). Trimming took 8 bases from V and 6 from J, leaving 13 bases between them. This CDR3 is CASARVPSEAFF. As DNA, the CDR3 is TGTGCCAGCGCCAGGGTTCCCTCTGAAGCTTTCTTT.

CDR3 bases: TGTGCCAGTAGTATACCCGGGGCAAATGAAAAACTGTTTTTT. Its protein product is CASSIPGANEKLFF. The chain couples TRBV19 to TRBJ1-4; D may be TRBD1 (5 bases). CDR1 is LNHDA and CDR2 is SQIVND in the germline V gene (reference sequence). The CDR3 sequence is 14 residues long. Trimming took 2 bases from V and 5 from J, leaving 9 bases between them.

V usage is TRBV25-1 and J usage is TRBJ1-2; D possibly corresponds to TRBD1 (5 bases). This CDR3 region has 16 residues. Trimming took 10 bases from V and 2 from J, leaving 23 bases between them. Germline V gene data show CDR1 as MGHDK and CDR2 as SYGVNS. The CDR3 reads CAIATDDSESNYGYTF. The CDR3 nucleotides are TGTGCCATCGCCACAGACGACAGTGAATCCAACTATGGCTACACCTTC.

The chain combines TRBV5-1 with TRBJ2-2; 7 bases agree with TRBD2. Germline CDR1 and CDR2: SGHRS and YFSETQ. Trimming cost V 0 bases and J 1 base; bases outside gene matches: 0. The CDR3 has 15 amino acids. DNA of the CDR3: TGCGCCAGCAGCTTGGCGGGAGGGAACACCGGGGAGCTGTTTTTT. This codes for CASSLAGGNTGELFF. Filled out from reference TRBV5-1 and TRBJ2-2, the complete variable domain reads KAGVTQTPRYLIKTRGQQVTLSCSPISGHRSVSWYQQTPGQGLQFLFEYFSETQRNKGNFPGRFSGRQFSNSRSEMNVSTLELGDSALYLCASSLAGGNTGELFFGEGSRLTVL.

The chain combines TRBV3-1 (or the pseudogene TRBV3-2) with TRBJ1-2, with a possible D match to TRBD1 (5 bases). This CDR3 is 14 amino acids long. In germline, CDR1 is LGHDT, CDR2 YNNKEL (reference sequence). V was pared by 1 base and J by 7 bases, with 13 bases between. CDR3 coding DNA: TGTGCCAGCAGCCAAGCACGCAGGGAAGGTGGCTACACCTTC. It encodes CASSQARREGGYTF.

This chain links TRBV27 with TRBJ2-1; D uncertain. V lost 2 bases to trimming and J lost 4 bases, with 12 bases between them. CDR3 length equals 15 residues. Germline CDR1 is MNHEY and CDR2 is SMNVEV (reference sequence). CDR3 DNA: TGTGCCAGCAGTTTACTGGGAAGTTCGTACAATGAGCAGTTCTTC. Protein product: CASSLLGSSYNEQFF.

This sequence joins TRBV19 and TRBJ1-1; D remains ambiguous. This CDR3 has 13 residues. Germline V lookup: CDR1 LNHDA, CDR2 SQIVND (reference sequence). The V gene lost 3 bases and the J gene lost 1 base, with 6 bases spanning the gap. The CDR3 loop is CASSISGNTEAFF. The CDR3 region has the DNA TGTGCCAGTAGTATTTCAGGGAACACTGAAGCTTTCTTT.

V is TRBV5-5 and J is TRBJ1-5, with no clear D. V was clipped by 0 bases and J by 2 bases, with 9 bases between them. The CDR3 is 15 amino acids. The germline CDR1 and CDR2 sequences are SGHKS and YYEKEE (reference sequence). The CDR3 here is CASSLGVVGNQPQHF. The CDR3 DNA reads as TGTGCCAGCAGCTTGGGGGTAGTTGGCAATCAGCCCCAGCATTTT.

V gene TRBV7-3 combines with J gene TRBJ2-2; D is perhaps TRBD1 (5 bases). This CDR3 has 16 residues. The V gene lost 4 bases and the J gene lost 4 bases, with 16 bases spanning the gap. CDR1 and CDR2 (germline): SGHTA, FQGTGA. CDR3 nucleotides: TGTGCCAGCAGCTCTCAGGGCCAGGACCCCACCGGGGAGCTGTTTTTT. It codes for CASSSQGQDPTGELFF.

This chain links TRBV7-9 with TRBJ2-7; 8 nucleotides align to TRBD1. The CDR3 loop spans 14 amino acids. Germline CDR1 SEHNR, CDR2 FQNEAQ (reference sequence). The V and J ends lost 5 bases and 2 bases, in that order; junction bases with no gene match: 5. The CDR3 sequence is CASSARQGPYEQYF. The CDR3, as DNA: TGTGCCAGCAGCGCCCGACAGGGGCCCTACGAGCAGTACTTC.

The chain uses TRBV2 and TRBJ1-2; TRBD1 aligns across 7 bases. CDR1 and CDR2 from the germline V gene are SNHLY and FYNNEI. V lost 6 bases and J lost 4; bases outside the gene matches: 8. The CDR3 loop spans 14 amino acids. CDR3 in DNA: TGTGCCAGCAGCCCTGGACAGGAGTTCTATGGCTACACCTTC. It is translated as CASSPGQEFYGYTF.